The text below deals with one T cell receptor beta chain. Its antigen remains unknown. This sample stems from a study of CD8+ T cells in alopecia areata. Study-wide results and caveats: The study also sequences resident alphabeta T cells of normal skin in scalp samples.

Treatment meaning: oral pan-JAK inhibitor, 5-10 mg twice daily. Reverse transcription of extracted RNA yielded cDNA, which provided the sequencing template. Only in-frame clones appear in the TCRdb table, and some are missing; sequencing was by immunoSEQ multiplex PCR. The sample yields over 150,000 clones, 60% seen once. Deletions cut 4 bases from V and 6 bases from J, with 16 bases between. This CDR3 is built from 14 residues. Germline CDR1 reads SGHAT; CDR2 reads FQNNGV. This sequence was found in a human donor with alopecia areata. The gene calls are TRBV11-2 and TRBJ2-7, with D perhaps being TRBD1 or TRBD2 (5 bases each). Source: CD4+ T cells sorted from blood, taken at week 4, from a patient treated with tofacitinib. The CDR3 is CASSYGIMGTEQYF. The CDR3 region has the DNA TGTGCCAGCAGCTACGGTATCATGGGGACCGAGCAGTACTTC.